Following are 28 T cell receptor beta chains from one sample sequenced in a study of read filtering for tumor transcriptome and immune sequencing (dated by TCRdb to 2019 to 2021). Sequencing was carried out with an Illumina HiSeq 4000. The Immunoverse kit was used to build TCR libraries from around 400 ng RNA, with molecular barcoded adaptors covering alpha/delta and beta/gamma chains. In-frame beta chains were kept once TCRdb had trimmed the public reads at Q25 with fastp and called clones with MiXCR. Rows with a matching CDR3 protein are joined into one entry that keeps the most common DNA and genes. The sample yields around 130,000 distinct CDR3 sequences; roughly 13% were counted once. The ten largest clones take up 7.5% to 9.5% of the sample. Material: a population of CD138-negative cells sorted from bone marrow. The cell subset or site label, read with the paper, signifies: bone marrow mononuclear cells depleted of CD138+ plasma/myeloma cells by negative magnetic selection. The receptors derive from a donor at least 40 years old with multiple myeloma.

This clonotype came up many times. V usage is TRBV29-1 and J usage is TRBJ2-2, with 7 bases identical to TRBD1. This CDR3 contains 14 residues. V trimming: 7 bases; J trimming: 0 bases; junction bases outside the gene matches: 5. CDR1 SQVTM and CDR2 ANQGSEA come from the germline V gene. This chain's CDR3 is CSGTRGTNTGELFF. CDR3 bases: TGCAGCGGAACCAGGGGGACGAACACCGGGGAGCTGTTTTTT.

As to this clonotype: It may be a read error: a sequence one base away is much more abundant. The chain employs TRBV29-1 and TRBJ1-2; D gene ambiguous. The CDR3 contains 13 residues. The germline CDR1 and CDR2 sequences are SQVTM and ANQGSEA. CDR3 sequence reads: CSVEDGQDYDYTF. The CDR3, as DNA: TGCAGCGTTGAAGATGGGCAGGACTATGACTACACCTTC.

In its sample, this clonotype was seen a few times. The chain employs TRBV4-3 and TRBJ2-3; D assignment may be TRBD1 or TRBD2 (6 bases each). Germline CDR1 reads LGHNA; CDR2 reads YSLEER. Trimming cost V 4 bases and J 5 bases, with 16 bases left between them. The CDR3 consists of 15 residues. The CDR3 loop is CASSLARGRGDTQYF. The CDR3 DNA reads TGCGCCAGCAGCCTCGCCCGGGGGCGGGGAGATACGCAGTATTTT.

Ten or more counts support this clonotype. The chain recombines TRBV29-1 with TRBJ2-5; D unresolved. Germline assignment: CDR1 SQVTM and CDR2 ANQGSEA. Trimming left V 0 bases short and J 4 bases short, with 6 bases between. The CDR3 is made up of 12 amino acids. CDR3 in DNA: TGCAGCGTTGAAGATGGCAGAGAGACCCAGTACTTC. Amino acids: CSVEDGRETQYF.

This clonotype has a count of ten or more. The chain is built from TRBV6-5 and TRBJ2-7; the D call may be TRBD1 or TRBD2 (5 bases each). CDR1 MNHEY and CDR2 SVGAGI come from the germline V gene. The CDR3 sequence is 13 residues long. V lost 0 bases, J lost 9 bases, and 12 bases lay in between. The CDR3 DNA sequence: TGTGCCAGCAGTTACTCCGAGGGGAAAATGCAGTACTTC. This sequence encodes CASSYSEGKMQYF.

Details on this clonotype: With only one base between it and a far larger clone, this is likely a read error. The rearrangement links TRBV5-8 to TRBJ1-2, with 7 bases matching TRBD1. Germline CDR1 SGHTS, CDR2 YDEGEE. The CDR3 is 14 amino acids. CDR3: CASSGDSPNHGYTF. CDR3 DNA sequence: TGTGCCAGCAGCGGGGACAGTCCTAACCATGGCTACACCTTC.

This clonotype was counted ten times or more. The chain links TRBV29-1 to TRBJ2-7; 9 positions match TRBD1. With V trimmed by 8 bases and J by 6 bases, 14 bases remained unmatched. The CDR3 covers 14 residues. Germline CDR1 SQVTM, CDR2 ANQGSEA. Written as DNA, the CDR3 is TGCAGCTCAAAGACCGGGACAGGGCCTTCCGAGCAGTACTTC. It codes for CSSKTGTGPSEQYF.

Regarding this clonotype: A much bigger clone sits one base away, suggesting this may be a read error. The V and J genes are TRBV29-1 and TRBJ2-6; D remains ambiguous. The germline V gene has CDR1 SQVTM and CDR2 ANQGSEA. This CDR3 has 14 amino acids. V was pared by 4 bases and J by 1 base, with 8 bases between. The CDR3 DNA reads TGCAGCGTTGTAGCTGGTTCTGGGGCCAACGTCCTGACTTTC. Translated: CSVVAGSGANVLTF.

The table lists this clonotype with many counts. The J gene is TRBJ1-6, the V gene TRBV20-1; maybe TRBD1 (5 bases). Germline V gene sequence: CDR1 DFQATT, CDR2 SNEGSKA (reference sequence). The CDR3 totals 15 residues. V lost 0 bases and J lost 0, with 6 bases in between. The CDR3 DNA reads as TGCAGTGCTAGAGATGGGGGCTCCTATAATTCACCCCTCCACTTT. It encodes CSARDGGSYNSPLHF.

Comments on this clonotype: One base separates it from a far larger clone, so it is likely a read error. The chain carries TRBV11-1 and TRBJ2-1, with 8 bases lining up with TRBD1. Germline V gene sequence: CDR1 SGHAT, CDR2 FQDESV (reference sequence). The CDR3 runs to 14 residues. Trimming at V came to 4 bases and at J to 4 bases, leaving 3 bases not matched to a gene. The CDR3 coding sequence is TGTGCCAGCAGCTCCGGGGACAGGTACAATGAGCAGTTCTTC. This encodes CASSSGDRYNEQFF.

Comment on this clonotype: This may come from a read error, since a much larger clone is one base off. Without the conserved terminal phenylalanine or tryptophan, this CDR3 likely stems from a read error. The chain combines TRBV11-3 with TRBJ2-2; D unclear. Germline V gives CDR1 SGHNT, CDR2 YENEEA. Trimming shortened V by 2 bases and J by 4 bases, and 5 bases separated the two germline ends. CDR3 length: 13 amino acids. For the CDR3, the DNA is TGTGCCAGCAGCTTACAGTTCACCGGGGAGCTGTTTTTA. It translates to CASSLQFTGELFL.

The table lists this clonotype with many counts. The chain has TRBV6-5 and TRBJ1-4, with D tentatively TRBD1 (5 bases). CDR1 MNHEY and CDR2 SVGAGI come from the germline V gene. V lost 0 bases to trimming and J lost 6 bases, with 14 bases between them. This CDR3 region has 16 residues. The CDR3 reads CASSYSVQGGDEKLFF. The CDR3 DNA reads TGTGCCAGCAGTTACTCGGTTCAGGGTGGGGATGAAAAACTGTTTTTT.

The sample holds a few counts of this clonotype. The V gene is TRBV6-1, the J gene TRBJ2-7; 7 nucleotides align to TRBD2. Trimming cost V 0 bases and J 3 bases; bases outside gene matches: 5. There are 15 residues in the CDR3. Per the germline V gene, CDR1 is MNHNS and CDR2 is SASEGT. CDR3 bases: TGTGCCAGCAGTGAAGCCGGAGCGGGGTACTACGAGCAGTACTTC. Its translation is CASSEAGAGYYEQYF.

This clonotype was found a few times. The chain links TRBV5-5 to TRBJ1-5, with D perhaps TRBD1 (5 bases). The CDR3 totals 13 residues. V was pared by 3 bases and J by 4 bases, with 8 bases between. Germline loops: CDR1 SGHKS, CDR2 YYEKEE (reference sequence). The CDR3 coding sequence is TGTGCCAGCAGCTGGGGGGATAATCAGCCCCAGCATTTT. Protein sequence: CASSWGDNQPQHF.

This clonotype occurred many times. The chain combines TRBV13 with TRBJ2-1; TRBD1 matches at 10 bases. CDR1 PRHDT and CDR2 FYEKMQ come from the germline V gene (reference sequence). There are 17 residues in the CDR3. The V and J ends lost 0 bases and 10 bases, in that order; junction bases with no gene match: 12. The chain's CDR3 is CASSLGLGDRGSAEQFF. In nucleotides, the CDR3 is TGTGCCAGCAGCTTAGGTTTAGGGGACAGGGGTTCTGCGGAGCAGTTCTTC.

This clonotype was observed at least ten times. The chain combines TRBV20-1 with TRBJ2-1; the D gene is possibly TRBD2 (5 bases). The CDR3 runs to 14 residues. Germline V gene data show CDR1 as DFQATT and CDR2 as SNEGSKA (reference sequence). Trimming stripped 3 bases from V and 4 bases from J, with 13 bases between. This CDR3 is CSASRGRRYNEQFF. The CDR3 bases are TGCAGTGCTAGTAGAGGGAGAAGGTACAATGAGCAGTTCTTC.

This clonotype was found many times. The V call is TRBV7-9, the J call TRBJ2-6; TRBD1 agrees at 9 bases. J lost 1 base, V lost 5 bases, and 9 bases had no gene match. CDR3 size: 18 residues. The germline V gene encodes CDR1 SEHNR and CDR2 FQNEAQ (reference sequence). The CDR3 protein is CASSLTGGRGSGANVLTF. CDR3 coding DNA: TGTGCCAGCAGCCTAACAGGGGGCCGAGGGTCTGGGGCCAACGTCCTGACTTTC.

Worth noting for this clonotype: With only one base between it and a far larger clone, this is likely a read error. The gene calls are TRBV6-6 and TRBJ1-1; TRBD1 is a possible D gene (6 bases). This CDR3 region has 13 residues. The germline V gene encodes CDR1 MNHNY and CDR2 SVGAGI (reference sequence). The DNA for the CDR3 is TGTGCCAGCAGACAGGGTAGGAACACTGGAGCTTTCTTT. The encoded protein is CASRQGRNTGAFF.

This clonotype was counted many times. The chain employs TRBV5-6 and TRBJ1-2, with 7 bases aligning to TRBD1. CDR1 SGHDT and CDR2 YYEEEE come from the germline V gene. This CDR3 comprises 14 residues. V dropped 4 bases and J dropped 5; count of bases not matched to a gene: 8. Written as DNA, the CDR3 is TGTGCCAGCAGCCGGGGACAGTCAACTTATGGCTACACCTTC. Protein sequence: CASSRGQSTYGYTF. The full variable domain, its missing parts supplied by reference TRBV5-6 and TRBJ1-2, is DAGVTQSPTHLIKTRGQQVTLRCSPKSGHDTVSWYQQALGQGPQFIFQYYEEEERQRGNFPDRFSGHQFPNYSSELNVNALLLGDSALYLCASSRGQSTYGYTFGSGTRLTVV.

As concerns this clonotype: Given a much more abundant clone one base away, this may be a read error. This chain links TRBV29-1 with TRBJ2-3; D perhaps matches TRBD2 (5 bases). The germline CDR1 and CDR2 sequences are SQVTM and ANQGSEA. V lost 1 base and J 3 bases, leaving 8 bases between the germline ends. This CDR3 spans 13 amino acids. The CDR3 loop is CSVEGTGTDTQYF. The CDR3 region has the DNA TGCAGCGTTGAAGGGACTGGTACAGATACGCAGTATTTT.

This clonotype was seen only a few times. This may be a read error: a much more frequent sequence differs by one nucleotide. The chain recombines TRBV7-6 with TRBJ2-7; 10 bases match TRBD1. CDR1 SGHVS and CDR2 FNYEAQ come from the germline V gene. The CDR3 sequence is 14 residues long. Trimming cost V 8 bases and J 2 bases; bases outside gene matches: 6. CDR3 residues: CASGPGTGAYEQYF. In DNA form, the CDR3 reads TGTGCCAGCGGCCCCGGGACAGGGGCCTACGAGCAGTACTTC.

This clonotype was found many times. The V gene is TRBV20-1, the J gene TRBJ2-7, with no clear D. V lost 6 bases and J lost 0, with 9 bases in between. Germline V gene sequence: CDR1 DFQATT, CDR2 SNEGSKA (reference sequence). CDR3 length equals 12 residues. CDR3 in DNA: TGCAGTGCAAGCCCGGGCTCCTACGAGCAGTACTTC. The encoded protein is CSASPGSYEQYF.

This clonotype has at least ten counts. The chain is built from TRBV6-5 and TRBJ1-2; 9 bases are shared with TRBD1. J was trimmed by 2 bases and V by 7 bases; bases with no gene match: 8. This CDR3 contains 15 residues. Looked up from germline, CDR1 is MNHEY and CDR2 is SVGAGI. The CDR3 loop reads CASKLYGTGNYGYTF. CDR3 in DNA: TGTGCCAGCAAACTTTACGGGACAGGGAACTATGGCTACACCTTC.

Many counts were recorded for this clonotype. The rearrangement uses TRBV7-9 and TRBJ2-1; D may be TRBD1 (5 bases). Germline V gene data show CDR1 as SEHNR and CDR2 as FQNEAQ (reference sequence). This CDR3 contains 16 residues. Between the trimmed V and J ends, which lost 5 bases and 2 bases, there was a span of 16 bases. CDR3 region: CASSPPWTSAYNEQFF. CDR3 nucleotides: TGTGCCAGCAGCCCCCCATGGACATCTGCCTACAATGAGCAGTTCTTC.

This clonotype appeared many times. The chain uses TRBV18 and TRBJ1-1, with D unresolved. The CDR3 covers 17 residues. CDR1 and CDR2 from the germline V gene are KGHSH and LQKENI. V was cut by 3 bases and J by 0 bases, with 17 bases left in between. In DNA form, the CDR3 reads TGTGCCAGCTCACCTCGAAAGTCAACACCACTGAACACTGAAGCTTTCTTT. Its protein product is CASSPRKSTPLNTEAFF.

The sample holds many counts of this clonotype. The rearrangement uses TRBV11-2 and TRBJ2-6; D gene unclear. The CDR3 totals 16 residues. Germline CDR1 reads SGHAT; CDR2 reads FQNNGV. V lost 8 bases to trimming and J lost 0 bases, with 14 bases between them. CDR3 bases: TGTGCCAGCGGGGTCCCTTATAACTCTGGGGCCAACGTCCTGACTTTC. Translation: CASGVPYNSGANVLTF.

J is TRBJ2-5 and V is TRBV7-9, with 8 bases lining up with TRBD2. The germline gives CDR1 SEHNR, CDR2 FQNEAQ (reference sequence). CDR3 length equals 19 residues. V lost 7 bases to trimming and J lost 5 bases; unmatched junction nucleotides: 24. The CDR3: CASTLLQSGRGRGMETQYF. Here the CDR3 DNA reads TGTGCCAGCACCCTTCTCCAGAGCGGGAGAGGGAGGGGGATGGAGACCCAGTACTTC.

At least ten counts were recorded for this clonotype. The V and J genes are TRBV19 and TRBJ1-2; 9 bases are a match to TRBD1. Trimming took 4 bases from V and 4 from J; bases not matched to a gene: 7. The CDR3 consists of 15 residues. Germline assignment: CDR1 LNHDA and CDR2 SQIVND (reference sequence). The CDR3 coding sequence is TGTGCCAGTAGTACCGGACAGGGGTTTGGCTATGGCTACACCTTC. Amino acids: CASSTGQGFGYGYTF.